The 10 T cell receptor beta chains below come from one sample, sequenced in a study of T cells in Graves' hyperthyroidism and ophthalmopathy. RNA transcripts served as the template for amplifying TCR beta CDR3 regions. During a first-round RT-PCR of the TCR CDR3, the HTBI primer set was used. TCRdb ran MiXCR on the multiplex PCR reads and lists one entry per CDR3 protein. The sample lists fewer than 250,000 distinct CDR3 sequences; around 25% were seen once. The sample comprised blood. These TCRs come from a woman in her forties with Graves' ophthalmopathy.

This clonotype showed up many times. The rearrangement links TRBV20-1 to TRBJ2-7, with no clear D. The germline V and J ends were trimmed by 5 bases and 7 bases, with 24 bases remaining between them. Germline values: CDR1 DFQATT, CDR2 SNEGSKA (reference sequence). The CDR3 is 15 amino acids. CDR3 in amino acids: CSAPDPRAAVFEQYF. The CDR3 nucleotides are TGCAGTGCTCCGGACCCCCGGGCCGCCGTTTTTGAGCAGTACTTC.

The rearrangement links TRBV15 to TRBJ1-3, with 9 bases lining up with TRBD1. Germline V gene lookup returns CDR1 LNHNV and CDR2 YYDKDF (reference sequence). This CDR3 region has 14 residues. V trimming: 5 bases; J trimming: 13 bases; junction bases outside the gene matches: 12. The CDR3: CATSGTGIQRRIYF. DNA of the CDR3: TGTGCCACCAGCGGGACAGGGATACAGAGGAGGATATATTTT.

This clonotype has ten or more counts. CDR3 protein: CASSPPGQGAGEQYF. The CDR3 DNA reads TGTGCCAGCAGTCCCCCGGGACAGGGGGCCGGAGAGCAGTACTTC. The genes are TRBV28 and TRBJ2-7; TRBD1 aligns across 12 bases. CDR1 is MDHEN and CDR2 is SYDVKM in the germline V gene. The CDR3 sequence is 15 residues long. The J segment lost 7 bases and the V segment lost 5 bases, leaving 9 bases of the junction unmatched.

This sequence joins TRBV24-1 and TRBJ1-5; 10 bases align to TRBD1. J gave up 5 bases and V 4 bases, and 7 bases lay outside the gene matches. CDR1 is KGHDR, CDR2 SFDVKD, per germline. The CDR3 sequence is 16 residues long. As DNA, the CDR3 is TGTGCCACCAGTGAACGGGACAGGGGTATGGATCAGCCCCAGCATTTT. This codes for CATSERDRGMDQPQHF.

The rearrangement joins TRBV28 to TRBJ2-7; 10 bases align to TRBD1. The germline V gene has CDR1 MDHEN and CDR2 SYDVKM. CDR3 length equals 19 residues. V dropped 5 bases and J dropped 1; count of bases not matched to a gene: 17. CDR3 DNA sequence: TGTGCCAGCAGTCCTCTTACTCCCGGGACAGGGGTTATTTCCTACGAGCAGTACTTC. Translation gives CASSPLTPGTGVISYEQYF.

The chain links TRBV7-2 to TRBJ2-5; the match to TRBD2 covers 13 bases. The CDR3 runs to 15 residues. Per germline, CDR1 SGHTA and CDR2 FQGNSA. The V and J ends lost 4 bases and 5 bases, in that order; junction bases with no gene match: 4. Here the CDR3 reads CASSSETSGRETQYF. As DNA, the CDR3 is TGTGCCAGCAGCTCAGAGACTAGCGGGAGGGAGACCCAGTACTTC. The entire variable domain, with the rest obtained from reference TRBV7-2 and TRBJ2-5, is as follows: GAGVSQSPSNKVTEKGKDVELRCDPISGHTALYWYRQSLGQGLEFLIYFQGNSAPDKSGLPSDRFSAERTGGSVSTLTIQRTQQEDSAVYLCASSSETSGRETQYFGPGTRLLVL.

This clonotype was detected many times. The chain carries TRBV20-1 and TRBJ2-7; the match to TRBD2 covers 11 bases. Germline-derived CDR1 and CDR2 are DFQATT and SNEGSKA (reference sequence). Trimming cost V 4 bases and J 2 bases; bases outside gene matches: 10. The CDR3 is 16 residues long. Written as DNA, the CDR3 is TGCAGTGCTATCTCTAGAGGGGGACTAGCGGCCTACGAGCAGTACTTC. Translated: CSAISRGGLAAYEQYF.

The table lists this clonotype with many counts. The chain combines TRBV30 with TRBJ1-2; unclear D gene. V lost 0 bases and J lost 4, with 12 bases in between. Per germline, CDR1 GTSNPN and CDR2 SVGIG (reference sequence). CDR3 length: 14 residues. This CDR3 is CAWSVEGSGYGYTF. The CDR3 nucleotides are TGTGCCTGGAGTGTGGAGGGCTCGGGCTATGGCTACACCTTC.

Details on this clonotype: At one end, the junction sequence differs from germline, possibly due to a read error. The chain employs TRBV28 and TRBJ2-7, with TRBD1 matching 8 bases. The V gene's germline CDR1 is MDHEN and CDR2 SYDVKM. The CDR3 runs 14 residues. CDR3 sequence (DNA): TGTGCCTGCAGTAGGACAGGGATGACCTACGAGCAGTACTTC. Residues: CACSRTGMTYEQYF.

This clonotype appeared many times. This chain's CDR3 is CASRREAANTGELFF. In nucleotides, the CDR3 is TGTGCCAGCAGGCGGGAGGCCGCGAACACCGGGGAGCTGTTTTTT. The V gene is TRBV7-3, the J gene TRBJ2-2, with 8 bases matching TRBD2. Germline V gene lookup returns CDR1 SGHTA and CDR2 FQGTGA. Trimming removed 6 bases from V and 0 bases from J; junction bases left unmatched: 3. The CDR3 consists of 15 residues.